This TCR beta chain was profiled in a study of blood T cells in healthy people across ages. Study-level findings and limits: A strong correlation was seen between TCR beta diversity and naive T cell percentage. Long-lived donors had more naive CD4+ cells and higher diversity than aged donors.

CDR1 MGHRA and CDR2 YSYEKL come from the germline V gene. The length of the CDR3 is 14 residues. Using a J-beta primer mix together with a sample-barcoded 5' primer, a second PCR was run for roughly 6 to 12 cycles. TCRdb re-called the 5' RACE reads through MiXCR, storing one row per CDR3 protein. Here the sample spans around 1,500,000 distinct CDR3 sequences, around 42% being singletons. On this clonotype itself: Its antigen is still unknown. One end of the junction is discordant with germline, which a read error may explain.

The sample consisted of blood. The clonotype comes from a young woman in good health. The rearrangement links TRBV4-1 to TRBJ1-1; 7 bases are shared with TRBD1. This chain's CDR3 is CASSEEQGKPEAFF. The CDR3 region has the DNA TGCGCCAGCAGCGAAGAACAGGGGAAACCTGAAGCTTTCTTT.